The 13 T cell receptor beta chains below were found in one sample sequenced in a study of T cell repertoires in cytomegalovirus infection. Their recognized antigens are unknown. TCRdb re-analysed the reads in MiXCR, keeping a single row per CDR3 protein. The data show 110,000 or so distinct CDR3 sequences, 30% seen once. The specimen was CD8+ T cells from cultured PBMCs, collected from culture after CMV antigen stimulation. Receptor source: a human donor in good health (CMV status not recorded). Some clones in this sample may be carry-over from other donors' samples.

The chain joins TRBV4-2 to TRBJ1-2; D not certain. The V gene lost 1 base and the J gene lost 2 bases, with 17 bases spanning the gap. The CDR3 is 17 amino acids. CDR1 LGHNA and CDR2 YNFKEQ come from the germline V gene. In nucleotides, the CDR3 is TGTGCCAGCAGCCAAGTACACAGCCGACCCCTAAACTATGGCTACACCTTC. It translates to CASSQVHSRPLNYGYTF.

The chain uses TRBV15 and TRBJ2-7; TRBD2 agrees at 15 bases. Germline values: CDR1 LNHNV, CDR2 YYDKDF (reference sequence). The junction had 3 bases not matched to a gene; V was cut back by 5 bases and J by 4 bases. This CDR3 spans 15 amino acids. The CDR3 loop reads CATSGGLAGGYEQYF. In DNA form, the CDR3 reads TGTGCCACCAGCGGGGGACTAGCGGGGGGTTACGAGCAGTACTTC.

This CDR3 reads CATDTGDTGELFF. The CDR3 DNA sequence: TGTGCCACCGACACAGGGGACACCGGGGAGCTGTTTTTT. The rearrangement links TRBV12-3 or TRBV12-4 to TRBJ2-2, with 7 positions matching TRBD1. Trimming at V came to 10 bases and at J to 3 bases, leaving 5 bases not matched to a gene. This CDR3 spans 13 amino acids.

This chain connects TRBV6-1 to TRBJ2-7; a weak D match, TRBD1 (5 bases). V lost 5 bases and J lost 2, with 16 bases in between. Per the germline V gene, CDR1 is MNHNS and CDR2 is SASEGT. The CDR3 is made up of 15 amino acids. The CDR3 DNA sequence: TGTGCCAGCAGTATCGACAGACACCTCACCTACGAGCAGTACTTC. Translating gives CASSIDRHLTYEQYF.

This clonotype was picked up a small number of times. The V call is TRBV4-3, the J call TRBJ1-6; D possibly corresponds to TRBD1 (5 bases). CDR1 is LGHNA, CDR2 YSLEER, per germline. Trimming took 1 base from V and 10 from J, leaving 11 bases between them. This CDR3 comprises 14 residues. CDR3 nucleotides: TGCGCCAGCAGCCAAGGGGACGCCTCATCACCCCTCCACTTT. This encodes CASSQGDASSPLHF.

The V and J genes are TRBV7-9 and TRBJ2-7, with TRBD1 identical over 7 bases. In germline, CDR1 is SEHNR, CDR2 FQNEAQ (reference sequence). Unmatched junction bases numbered 14, after V lost 5 bases and J lost 4 bases. The CDR3 spans 16 residues. The DNA of the CDR3 is TGTGCCAGCAGCGTACTCCCGGGACAGCCCGTGTACGAGCAGTACTTC. Its translation: CASSVLPGQPVYEQYF. Full variable domain (outside the CDR3, taken from reference TRBV7-9 and TRBJ2-7): DTGVSQNPRHKITKRGQNVTFRCDPISEHNRLYWYRQTLGQGPEFLTYFQNEAQLEKSRLLSDRFSAERPKGSFSTLEIQRTEQGDSAMYLCASSVLPGQPVYEQYFGPGTRLTVT.

This clonotype was recorded many times. V usage is TRBV13 and J usage is TRBJ2-1; the D call may be TRBD1 or TRBD2 (6 bases each). V shed 5 bases and J shed 7 bases, with 21 bases lying between them. The germline CDR1 and CDR2 sequences are PRHDT and FYEKMQ (reference sequence). The CDR3 has 16 amino acids. CDR3 region: CASSPPGLRGGNEQFF. The CDR3 DNA is TGTGCCAGCAGCCCCCCGGGACTCCGAGGGGGGAATGAGCAGTTCTTC.

The chain joins TRBV5-5 to TRBJ1-6; D not resolved. The germline V gene encodes CDR1 SGHKS and CDR2 YYEKEE (reference sequence). The V and J ends lost 1 base and 6 bases respectively, with 5 bases between them. CDR3 length: 13 amino acids. In DNA form, the CDR3 reads TGTGCCAGCAGCTTGTTGATTAATTCACCCCTCCACTTT. It yields the protein CASSLLINSPLHF.

In its sample, this clonotype was seen a few times. The V and J genes are TRBV6-1 and TRBJ1-3, with 11 bases matching TRBD1. V shed 5 bases, J shed 2 bases, and the junction held 2 bases outside the gene matches. The CDR3 is 15 residues long. Germline V gives CDR1 MNHNS, CDR2 SASEGT. The CDR3 sequence: CASSKGQGAGNTIYF. The CDR3 bases are TGTGCCAGCAGTAAGGGACAGGGGGCTGGAAACACCATATATTTT.

The chain links TRBV7-6 to TRBJ2-7; D is unclear. The CDR3 loop spans 15 amino acids. Germline lookup yields CDR1 SGHVS and CDR2 FNYEAQ. V dropped 1 base and J dropped 3 bases, with 13 bases sitting between them. The CDR3 DNA sequence: TGTGCCAGCAGCTTAGTGGCTAAAGGCCACTACGAGCAGTACTTC. This translates into CASSLVAKGHYEQYF.

This clonotype was detected only once. This sequence joins TRBV9 and TRBJ2-3; D gene ambiguous. V lost 0 bases, J lost 2 bases, and 7 bases lay in between. The length of the CDR3 is 14 residues. From germline, CDR1 is SGDLS and CDR2 YYNGEE. The CDR3 region is CASSVAQITDTQYF. The CDR3, as DNA: TGTGCCAGCAGCGTAGCGCAGATCACAGATACGCAGTATTTT.

This clonotype appeared many times. The chain links TRBV29-1 to TRBJ1-2; the match to TRBD1 covers 11 bases. The CDR3 totals 15 residues. The ends lost 0 bases at V and 8 bases at J; junction bases unmatched: 8. Germline values: CDR1 SQVTM, CDR2 ANQGSEA. This chain's CDR3 is CSVEDSGQGAGGYTF. CDR3 DNA sequence: TGCAGCGTTGAAGATAGTGGACAGGGGGCGGGAGGCTACACCTTC. Looking up the rest from reference TRBV29-1 and TRBJ1-2 gives the full variable domain: SAVISQKPSRDICQRGTSLTIQCQVDSQVTMMFWYRQQPGQSLTLIATANQGSEATYESGFVIDKFPISRPNLTFSTLTVSNMSPEDSSIYLCSVEDSGQGAGGYTFGSGTRLTVV.

Many counts were recorded for this clonotype. DNA for the CDR3: TGTGCCAGCAGGTCGGGGAACACCGGGGAGCTGTTTTTT. Translation gives CASRSGNTGELFF. The rearrangement joins TRBV5-6 to TRBJ2-2, with D hard to call. From germline, CDR1 is SGHDT and CDR2 YYEEEE. V lost 5 bases, J lost 1 base, and 6 bases lay in between. The CDR3 covers 13 residues.